The next 27 T cell receptor beta chains were all read from a single sample in a study of human T cells and chemical hapten exposure (dated by TCRdb to the early 2020s). The library was made by RACE. The instrument was a NextSeq 500. TCRdb cleaned the public reads at Q25 with fastp, built clones with MiXCR and kept in-frame beta chains. One record per CDR3 amino acid sequence lists the most common genes and DNA. The sample table records tens of thousands of distinct CDR3 sequences; approximately 9.6% of these occur just once. 9.5% to 10% of the sample rests with the top ten. The sample's time point label, decoded: pre-sensitization, week 0. The sample's treatment or condition label, in plain terms: therapeutic diphenylcyclopropenone sensitization with weekly scalp DPC. Total RNA was extracted from unfractionated whole blood that had been collected in Tempus Blood RNA tubes. The input for sequencing was whole blood, taken in connection with sensitization to the hapten diphenylcyclopropenone (DPC). All receptors come from a woman in her thirties with alopecia areata. Some clones in this sample may be carry-over from other donors' samples.

This clonotype has just a few counts. J is TRBJ2-7 and V is TRBV29-1, with 8 bases that match TRBD1. This CDR3 spans 12 amino acids. The germline gives CDR1 SQVTM, CDR2 ANQGSEA. V lost 7 bases, J lost 7 bases, and 9 bases stayed unmatched. CDR3 in amino acids: CSASDRVGEQYF. The CDR3 DNA is TGCAGCGCCTCGGACAGGGTTGGGGAGCAGTACTTC.

This chain connects TRBV20-1 to TRBJ1-1; the D gene is possibly TRBD1 (5 bases). This CDR3 comprises 14 residues. CDR1 and CDR2 (germline): DFQATT, SNEGSKA (reference sequence). Trimming took off 3 bases at V and 4 bases at J, with 15 bases between the two ends. The CDR3 DNA reads as TGCAGTGCTAGTGACACAGGCGATACCACTGAAGCTTTCTTT. Its protein is CSASDTGDTTEAFF.

This clonotype was counted at least ten times. The rearrangement uses TRBV5-1 and TRBJ2-5; 8 nucleotides agree with TRBD1. Germline values: CDR1 SGHRS, CDR2 YFSETQ. This CDR3 is built from 15 residues. The trim removed 4 bases at V and 1 base at J, leaving 6 bases unmatched. DNA for the CDR3: TGCGCCAGCAGCATGAGGACAGGGATCCAAGAGACCCAGTACTTC. This translates into CASSMRTGIQETQYF.

This CDR3 is CASSVTAQPQHF. CDR3 sequence (DNA): TGTGCCAGCAGTGTCACGGCTCAGCCCCAGCATTTT. The chain uses TRBV2 and TRBJ1-5; D remains ambiguous. Germline CDR1 and CDR2: SNHLY and FYNNEI. V was cut by 4 bases and J by 6 bases, with 7 bases left in between. CDR3 length equals 12 residues.

This chain connects TRBV7-8 to TRBJ2-3; D unclear. The CDR3 contains 12 residues. Per the germline V gene, CDR1 is SGHVS and CDR2 is FQNEAQ. Trimming left V 3 bases short and J 8 bases short, with 9 bases between. CDR3 residues: CASSFDSVTQYF. The CDR3 region has the DNA TGTGCCAGCAGCTTTGATTCTGTTACGCAGTATTTT. Filled out from reference TRBV7-8 and TRBJ2-3, the complete variable domain reads GAGVSQSPRYKVAKRGQDVALRCDPISGHVSLFWYQQALGQGPEFLTYFQNEAQLDKSGLPSDRFFAERPEGSVSTLKIQRTQQEDSAVYLCASSFDSVTQYFGPGTRLTVL.

The chain uses TRBV6-2 or TRBV6-3 and TRBJ2-3; the match to TRBD1 covers 8 bases. V shed 2 bases, J shed 4 bases, and the junction held 8 bases outside the gene matches. The CDR3 sequence is 16 residues long. Germline assignment: CDR1 MNHEY and CDR2 SVGEGT. The CDR3, as DNA: TGTGCCAGCAGTTACCTACCGGGGACAGGCCCAGATACGCAGTATTTT. This codes for CASSYLPGTGPDTQYF.

The chain joins TRBV7-2 to TRBJ2-3; D might be TRBD2 (6 bases). This CDR3 contains 14 residues. Trimming took 5 bases from V and 5 from J, leaving 14 bases between them. CDR1 is SGHTA, CDR2 FQGNSA, per germline. The CDR3 DNA reads as TGTGCCAGCAGCCCGGGGGTTGGCGGAGATACGCAGTATTTT. As protein: CASSPGVGGDTQYF.

This clonotype has a count of ten or more. The chain carries TRBV7-6 and TRBJ2-6, with D possibly matching TRBD1 (5 bases). Germline assignment: CDR1 SGHVS and CDR2 FNYEAQ. This CDR3 comprises 16 residues. The germline V and J ends were trimmed by 6 bases and 0 bases, with 12 bases remaining between them. CDR3 DNA sequence: TGTGCCAGCAGAGACAGCTCCTTCTCTGGGGCCAACGTCCTGACTTTC. This translates into CASRDSSFSGANVLTF.

The chain links TRBV5-4 to TRBJ2-3; 9 bases match TRBD2. Per the germline V gene, CDR1 is SGHNT and CDR2 is YYREEE (reference sequence). Unmatched junction bases numbered 15, after V lost 3 bases and J lost 13 bases. This CDR3 is 15 amino acids long. For the CDR3, the DNA is TGTGCCAGCAGCTCCAGGAGCGGGGGGCTCTCGCCGGAGTATTTT. This translates into CASSSRSGGLSPEYF.

The V call is TRBV7-2, the J call TRBJ2-3; 9 nucleotides agree with TRBD2. CDR1 and CDR2 from the germline V gene are SGHTA and FQGNSA. The CDR3 has 17 amino acids. Losses at the gene ends were 3 bases for V and 5 bases for J; bases not matched to a gene: 12. The CDR3 spells CASSLVGGGARIDTQYF. Written as DNA, the CDR3 is TGTGCCAGCAGCTTGGTAGGCGGGGGGGCCCGAATAGATACGCAGTATTTT. The whole variable domain, filled in from reference TRBV7-2 and TRBJ2-3, reads GAGVSQSPSNKVTEKGKDVELRCDPISGHTALYWYRQSLGQGLEFLIYFQGNSAPDKSGLPSDRFSAERTGGSVSTLTIQRTQQEDSAVYLCASSLVGGGARIDTQYFGPGTRLTVL.

V gene TRBV5-1 combines with J gene TRBJ2-7; TRBD1 matches 9 bases. Germline assignment: CDR1 SGHRS and CDR2 YFSETQ. The CDR3 totals 14 residues. The ends lost 5 bases at V and 2 bases at J; junction bases unmatched: 5. The CDR3 region is CASRSRTGAYEQYF. Here the CDR3 DNA reads TGCGCCAGCAGATCAAGGACAGGGGCCTACGAGCAGTACTTC.

This clonotype was detected many times. The gene calls are TRBV2 and TRBJ2-3; D is uncertain. Trimming shortened V by 7 bases and J by 2 bases, and 10 bases separated the two germline ends. Germline lookup yields CDR1 SNHLY and CDR2 FYNNEI. CDR3 length: 13 amino acids. CDR3 sequence reads: CASNPFFTDTQYF. The DNA of the CDR3 is TGTGCCAGCAACCCTTTTTTCACAGATACGCAGTATTTT.

This clonotype occurred a few times. The chain joins TRBV27 to TRBJ2-1; 10 bases are shared with TRBD2. The V segment lost 3 bases and the J segment 2 bases; nucleotides outside the gene matches: 10. Per the germline V gene, CDR1 is MNHEY and CDR2 is SMNVEV (reference sequence). CDR3 length: 18 amino acids. The CDR3 region has the DNA TGTGCCAGCAGTTTTCCGGCACCACTAGCGGGGACCTACAATGAGCAGTTCTTC. It is translated as CASSFPAPLAGTYNEQFF.

This clonotype showed up many times. The V call is TRBV10-3, the J call TRBJ2-7, with TRBD1 matching over 9 bases. J was trimmed by 7 bases and V by 10 bases; bases with no gene match: 20. Germline V gene sequence: CDR1 ENHRY, CDR2 SYGVKD. This CDR3 has 16 amino acids. The chain's CDR3 is CATGDEADRGLGEQYF. The CDR3 DNA reads TGTGCCACAGGGGACGAAGCGGACAGGGGATTGGGAGAGCAGTACTTC.

This clonotype was counted a few times. The V call is TRBV6-1, the J call TRBJ1-1, with D unclear. This CDR3 spans 13 amino acids. Trimming cost V 7 bases and J 4 bases, with 13 bases left between them. Germline V gives CDR1 MNHNS, CDR2 SASEGT. CDR3 amino acids: CASTLTLGTEAFF. The CDR3 nucleotides are TGTGCCAGCACCTTAACGTTGGGCACTGAAGCTTTCTTT.

This clonotype occurred a few times. The chain uses TRBV15 and TRBJ2-7, with TRBD1 identical over 11 bases. This CDR3 contains 14 residues. Germline CDR1 LNHNV, CDR2 YYDKDF (reference sequence). V was pared by 6 bases and J by 3 bases, with 4 bases of the junction left unmatched. CDR3 coding DNA: TGTGCCACCAGTAAGGACAGGGGGCTCTACGAGCAGTACTTC. It encodes CATSKDRGLYEQYF. Looking up the rest from reference TRBV15 and TRBJ2-7 gives the full variable domain: DAMVIQNPRYQVTQFGKPVTLSCSQTLNHNVMYWYQQKSSQAPKLLFHYYDKDFNNEADTPDNFQSRRPNTSFCFLDIRSPGLGDTAMYLCATSKDRGLYEQYFGPGTRLTVT.

In its sample, this clonotype was seen a few times. The V gene is TRBV19, the J gene TRBJ1-1; D is undetermined. Trimming shortened V by 4 bases and J by 4 bases, and 10 bases separated the two germline ends. Per the germline V gene, CDR1 is LNHDA and CDR2 is SQIVND (reference sequence). The CDR3 runs to 13 residues. CDR3: CASSRWEGTEAFF. CDR3 nucleotide sequence: TGTGCCAGTAGTAGATGGGAAGGCACTGAAGCTTTCTTT.

Comment on this clonotype: A much bigger clone sits one base away, suggesting this may be a read error. This chain links TRBV6-2 or TRBV6-3 with TRBJ1-2; 9 bases line up with TRBD1. Germline V CDR1 and CDR2: MNHEY, SVGEGT. CDR3 size: 15 residues. The CDR3: CASTRTGARLYGYNF. The CDR3 coding sequence is TGTGCCAGCACCAGGACAGGGGCGAGACTCTATGGCTACAACTTC.

The chain joins TRBV4-3 to TRBJ2-7; D not resolved. This CDR3 is built from 13 residues. In germline, CDR1 is LGHNA, CDR2 YSLEER. Trimming took off 4 bases at V and 6 bases at J, with 13 bases between the two ends. DNA for the CDR3: TGCGCCAGCAGCCTGCTAGTTAAGGGCGAGCAGTACTTC. This translates into CASSLLVKGEQYF.

The V and J genes are TRBV30 and TRBJ2-6; tentative D call: TRBD2 (6 bases). Between the trimmed V and J ends, which lost 3 bases and 3 bases, there was a span of 30 bases. The CDR3 runs to 21 residues. Germline lookup yields CDR1 GTSNPN and CDR2 SVGIG (reference sequence). CDR3 coding DNA: TGTGCCTGGAGGGAGTCGCCGCACGATGGGGGGAGGAGGTATGGGGCCAACGTCCTGACTTTC. Protein: CAWRESPHDGGRRYGANVLTF.

The genes are TRBV12-5 and TRBJ2-2, with TRBD1 matching over 11 bases. This CDR3 spans 14 amino acids. Germline V gene lookup returns CDR1 LGHNT and CDR2 FRNRAP. Trimming took 6 bases from V and 6 from J; bases not matched to a gene: 3. CDR3 amino acids: CASGQGQGAGELFF. In DNA form, the CDR3 reads TGTGCTAGTGGCCAGGGACAGGGGGCCGGGGAGCTGTTTTTT.

Only a few counts were recorded for this clonotype. This rearrangement joins TRBV7-2 to TRBJ2-1, with 10 bases aligning to TRBD2. CDR3 size: 15 residues. Trimming at V came to 0 bases and at J to 7 bases, leaving 3 bases not matched to a gene. Germline CDR1 and CDR2: SGHTA and FQGNSA. The CDR3 region has the DNA TGTGCCAGCAGCTTAGCGCTAGCGGGGGCAAATGAGCAGTTCTTC. Its translation: CASSLALAGANEQFF.

This clonotype was observed a few times. The chain links TRBV28 to TRBJ1-4; D gene uncertain. This CDR3 has 12 residues. Trimming cost V 2 bases and J 8 bases, with 6 bases left between them. Germline CDR1 and CDR2: MDHEN and SYDVKM. The CDR3 nucleotides read TGTGCCAGCAGTTTAGGGGTAGAAAAACTGTTTTTT. This encodes CASSLGVEKLFF.

At least ten counts were recorded for this clonotype. The chain is built from TRBV7-2 and TRBJ2-7; 10 bases map to TRBD1. This CDR3 has 15 amino acids. The V and J ends lost 3 bases and 4 bases, in that order; junction bases with no gene match: 6. Germline V gene lookup returns CDR1 SGHTA and CDR2 FQGNSA. The CDR3 here is CASSLGMGQGYEQYF. CDR3 nucleotides: TGTGCCAGCAGCTTGGGCATGGGACAGGGGTACGAGCAGTACTTC.

The chain couples TRBV7-2 to TRBJ1-2; D is possibly TRBD1 (5 bases). Germline CDR1 is SGHTA and CDR2 is FQGNSA. The CDR3 is 14 amino acids. V was trimmed by 4 bases and J by 4 bases, leaving 13 bases between them. The DNA for the CDR3 is TGTGCCAGCAGCTCAGAGGCAGGGATCTATGGCTACACCTTC. Its protein product is CASSSEAGIYGYTF.

This clonotype was found a few times. The J gene is TRBJ2-1, the V gene TRBV6-6; 8 bases fit TRBD1. CDR1 and CDR2 from the germline V gene are MNHNY and SVGAGI (reference sequence). This CDR3 region has 11 residues. J was trimmed by 15 bases and V by 6 bases; bases with no gene match: 7. Written as DNA, the CDR3 is TGTGCCAGCAGACGCGACAGGGGTTGGTTCTTC. Amino acid sequence: CASRRDRGWFF.

This rearrangement joins TRBV2 to TRBJ2-3, with 9 bases fitting TRBD2. The CDR3 is 15 amino acids. Germline lookup yields CDR1 SNHLY and CDR2 FYNNEI. V was clipped by 9 bases and J by 7 bases; unmatched bases: 14. This CDR3 is CASQPRTSDTYTQYF. The CDR3 nucleotides are TGTGCCAGTCAACCGCGGACTAGCGATACATATACGCAGTATTTT.